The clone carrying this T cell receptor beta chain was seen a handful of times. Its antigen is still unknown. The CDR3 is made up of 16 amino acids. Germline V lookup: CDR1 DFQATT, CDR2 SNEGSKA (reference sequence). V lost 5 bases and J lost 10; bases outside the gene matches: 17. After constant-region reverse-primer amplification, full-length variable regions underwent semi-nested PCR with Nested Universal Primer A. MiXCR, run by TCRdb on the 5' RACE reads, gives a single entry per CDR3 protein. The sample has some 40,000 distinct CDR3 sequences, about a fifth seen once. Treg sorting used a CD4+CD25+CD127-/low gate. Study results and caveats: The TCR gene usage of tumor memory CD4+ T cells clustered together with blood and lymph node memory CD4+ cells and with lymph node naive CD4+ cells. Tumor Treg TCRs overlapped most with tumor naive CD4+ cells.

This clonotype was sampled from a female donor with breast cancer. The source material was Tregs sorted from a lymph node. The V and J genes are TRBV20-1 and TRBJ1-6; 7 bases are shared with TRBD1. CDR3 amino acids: CSAYRPTGEHQSPLHF. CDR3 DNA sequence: TGCAGTGCTTATCGGCCTACAGGGGAACATCAATCACCCCTCCACTTT.